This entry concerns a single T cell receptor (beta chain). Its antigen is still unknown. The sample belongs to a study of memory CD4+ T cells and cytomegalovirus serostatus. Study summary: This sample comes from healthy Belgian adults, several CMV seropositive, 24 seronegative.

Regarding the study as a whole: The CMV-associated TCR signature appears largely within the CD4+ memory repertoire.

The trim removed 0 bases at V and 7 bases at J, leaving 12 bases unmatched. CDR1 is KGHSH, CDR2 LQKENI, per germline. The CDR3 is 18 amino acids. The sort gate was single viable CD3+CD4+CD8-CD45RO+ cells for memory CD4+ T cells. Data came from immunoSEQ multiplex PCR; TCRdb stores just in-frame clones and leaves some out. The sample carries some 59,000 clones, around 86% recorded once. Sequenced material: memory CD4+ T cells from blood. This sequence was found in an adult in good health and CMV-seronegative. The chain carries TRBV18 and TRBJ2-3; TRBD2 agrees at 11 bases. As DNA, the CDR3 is TGTGCCAGCTCACCACCCTCCCGGACTAGCGGGCGGGGAAATACGCAGTATTTT. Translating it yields CASSPPSRTSGRGNTQYF.